This T cell receptor (beta chain) was recovered during a study of CD8+ T cells in alopecia areata. Germline V gives CDR1 MNHEY, CDR2 SVGAGI. Between the trimmed V and J ends, which lost 0 bases and 2 bases, there was a span of 3 bases. The CDR3 has 13 residues. In each case, RNA was isolated and then reverse transcribed into cDNA as the sequencing template. The protocol was immunoSEQ multiplex PCR, while the TCRdb copy is restricted to in-frame clones and leaves out a portion. The table records 120,000 or so clones, around 45% of them present only once. V is TRBV6-5 and J is TRBJ2-3, with D unclear. The clonotype originates from a human donor with alopecia areata. The sequenced material came from NKG2D-low CD8+ T cells sorted from blood. CDR3 DNA sequence: TGTGCCAGCAGTTACTCTATCACAGATACGCAGTATTTT. Translating gives CASSYSITDTQYF.